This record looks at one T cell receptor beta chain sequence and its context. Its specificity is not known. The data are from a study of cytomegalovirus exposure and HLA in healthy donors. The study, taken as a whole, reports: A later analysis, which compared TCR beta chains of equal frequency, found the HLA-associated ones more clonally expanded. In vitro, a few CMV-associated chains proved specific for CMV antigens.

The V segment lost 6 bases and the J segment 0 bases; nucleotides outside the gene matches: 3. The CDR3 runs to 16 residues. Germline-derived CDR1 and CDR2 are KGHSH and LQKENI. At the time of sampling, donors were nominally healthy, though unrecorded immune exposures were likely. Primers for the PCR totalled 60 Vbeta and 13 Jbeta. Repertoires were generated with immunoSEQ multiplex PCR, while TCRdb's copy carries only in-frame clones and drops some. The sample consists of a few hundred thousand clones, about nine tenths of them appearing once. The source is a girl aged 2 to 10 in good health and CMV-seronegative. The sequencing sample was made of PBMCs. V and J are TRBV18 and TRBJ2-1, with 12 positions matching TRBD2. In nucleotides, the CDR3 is TGTGCCAGCTCCGGACTAGCGGGGAGCTCCTACAATGAGCAGTTCTTC. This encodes CASSGLAGSSYNEQFF. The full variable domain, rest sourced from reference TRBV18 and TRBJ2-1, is NAGVMQNPRHLVRRRGQEARLRCSPMKGHSHVYWYRQLPEEGLKFMVYLQKENIIDESGMPKERFSAEFPKEGPSILRIQQVVRGDSAAYFCASSGLAGSSYNEQFFGPGTRLTVL.